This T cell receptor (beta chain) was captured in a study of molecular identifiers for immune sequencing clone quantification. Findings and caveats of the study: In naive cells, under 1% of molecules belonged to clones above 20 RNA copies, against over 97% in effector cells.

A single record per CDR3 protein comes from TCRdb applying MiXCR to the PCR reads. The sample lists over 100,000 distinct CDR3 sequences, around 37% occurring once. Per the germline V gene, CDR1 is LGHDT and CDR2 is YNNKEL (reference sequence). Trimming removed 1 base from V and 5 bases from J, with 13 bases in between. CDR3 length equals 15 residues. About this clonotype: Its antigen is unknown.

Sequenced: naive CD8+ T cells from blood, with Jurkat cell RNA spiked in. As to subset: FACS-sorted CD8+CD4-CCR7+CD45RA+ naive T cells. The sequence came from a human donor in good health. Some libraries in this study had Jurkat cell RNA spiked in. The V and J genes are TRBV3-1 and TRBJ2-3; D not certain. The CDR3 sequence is CASSQVLGSRDTQYF. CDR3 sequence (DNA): TGTGCCAGCAGCCAAGTTCTGGGTTCTAGAGATACGCAGTATTTT.